These 5 T cell receptor beta chains originate from one sample sequenced in a study of technical replicates of blood from several donors. Clones were sequenced by immunoSEQ multiplex PCR, and TCRdb holds only the in-frame ones, with some missing. The table includes about 94,000 clones, around 95% detected once. Sequencing was performed on T cells isolated from PBMCs. All receptors come from a human donor in good health.

With respect to this clone: Other DNA sequences in the same sample also yield this CDR3. This chain uses TRBV5-1 with TRBJ1-2; 7 bases match TRBD1. The germline CDR1 and CDR2 sequences are SGHRS and YFSETQ. The CDR3 runs 13 residues. The ends lost 0 bases at V and 8 bases at J; junction bases unmatched: 4. The CDR3, as DNA: TGCGCCAGCAGCTTGGGGACAGGAGAGGGCTACACCTTC. Translating gives CASSLGTGEGYTF.

V and J are TRBV28 and TRBJ2-7; TRBD1 agrees at 9 bases. This CDR3 is 15 amino acids long. Looked up from germline, CDR1 is MDHEN and CDR2 is SYDVKM. V was clipped by 4 bases and J by 3 bases; unmatched bases: 7. The DNA for the CDR3 is TGTGCCAGCAGTTATACCGGGACAGGGATCTACGAGCAGTACTTC. Translating gives CASSYTGTGIYEQYF.

The chain links TRBV12-5 to TRBJ1-6; TRBD1 agrees at 10 bases. With V trimmed by 6 bases and J by 11 bases, 7 bases remained unmatched. This CDR3 is 14 amino acids long. Germline CDR1 is LGHNT and CDR2 is FRNRAP. Here the CDR3 reads CASGSGQGHPPLHF. The CDR3 bases are TGTGCTAGTGGCTCGGGACAGGGGCATCCACCCCTCCACTTT.

The gene calls are TRBV7-9 and TRBJ2-5; 9 bases line up with TRBD2. Trimming took 3 bases from V and 3 from J; bases not matched to a gene: 8. Germline V gene lookup returns CDR1 SEHNR and CDR2 FQNEAQ (reference sequence). CDR3 length equals 16 residues. This chain's CDR3 is CASSFPSGVEEETQYF. The CDR3 bases are TGTGCCAGCAGCTTCCCTAGCGGGGTGGAAGAAGAGACCCAGTACTTC. Complete variable domain (other parts from reference TRBV7-9 and TRBJ2-5): DTGVSQNPRHKITKRGQNVTFRCDPISEHNRLYWYRQTLGQGPEFLTYFQNEAQLEKSRLLSDRFSAERPKGSFSTLEIQRTEQGDSAMYLCASSFPSGVEEETQYFGPGTRLLVL.

This clone was counted between two and nine times. This rearrangement joins TRBV5-1 to TRBJ1-1; TRBD1 matches 7 bases. The junction had 11 bases not matched to a gene; V was cut back by 4 bases and J by 11 bases. Germline assignment: CDR1 SGHRS and CDR2 YFSETQ. The CDR3 is made up of 13 amino acids. CDR3 in DNA: TGCGCCAGCAGCACAACAGGGGATGGCGGGGCTTTCTTT. It yields the protein CASSTTGDGGAFF.